Below are 12 T cell receptor beta chains sequenced from a single sample in a study of T cell responses to AZD1222 COVID-19 vaccine (dated by TCRdb to the early 2020s). This specimen's time point label, per the study, means: baseline before first vaccination. The treatment or condition tag for this specimen amounts to: meningococcal conjugate vaccine given as trial control. Preparation of the library involved the immunoSEQ multiplex PCR assay. TCRdb holds this immuneACCESS table with in-frame rearrangements only. Some clones are missing; in checked studies, unresolved V genes explain under half, and the rest has no known cause. Across this sample there are 75,000 to 100,000 clones, with 70% to 90% seen only once. The top ten clones comprise 10% of the sample. This material consisted of peripheral blood, taken on day 0 of MenACWY control vaccination. These receptors all stem from an adult in good health.

The J gene is TRBJ1-1, the V gene TRBV14, with D unresolved. The V gene's germline CDR1 is SGHDN and CDR2 FVKESK. CDR3 length equals 14 residues. Trimming pared 0 bases from V and 4 bases from J, leaving 9 bases between. As DNA, the CDR3 is TGTGCCAGCAGCCAAGACAGGTCCAGCACTGAAGCTTTCTTT. It codes for CASSQDRSSTEAFF.

The V call is TRBV10-3, the J call TRBJ2-1; D uncertain. Trimming took off 4 bases at V and 7 bases at J, with 8 bases between the two ends. Germline-derived CDR1 and CDR2 are ENHRY and SYGVKD. CDR3 length equals 12 residues. The DNA of the CDR3 is TGTGCCATCAGTGGCCTTCTGAATGAGCAGTTCTTC. The encoded protein is CAISGLLNEQFF.

This chain links TRBV10-3 with TRBJ2-2; 11 bases match TRBD2. The CDR3 runs to 16 residues. CDR1 is ENHRY and CDR2 is SYGVKD in the germline V gene. V shed 7 bases and J 3 bases; nucleotides not matched to a gene: 7. The CDR3 protein is CAITGSGGVDTGELFF. CDR3 DNA: TGTGCCATCACGGGTAGCGGGGGGGTAGACACCGGGGAGCTGTTTTTT.

The chain employs TRBV28 and TRBJ2-5; D call uncertain. CDR1 MDHEN and CDR2 SYDVKM come from the germline V gene. Trimming shortened V by 5 bases and J by 3 bases, and 16 bases separated the two germline ends. The CDR3 covers 15 residues. In nucleotides, the CDR3 is TGTGCCAGCAGTGCCCCCGGCAGAAACAAAGAGACCCAGTACTTC. Translated, it gives CASSAPGRNKETQYF.

V usage is TRBV6-5 and J usage is TRBJ1-1; D is undetermined. The germline V gene has CDR1 MNHEY and CDR2 SVGAGI. The CDR3 runs to 15 residues. The ends were cut back, 0 bases at V and 5 bases at J, with 13 bases in the middle. The CDR3 sequence is CASSYSLPRRTEAFF. For the CDR3, the DNA is TGTGCCAGCAGTTACTCGTTACCCCGAAGGACTGAAGCTTTCTTT.

This rearrangement joins TRBV5-1 to TRBJ1-4, with D perhaps matching TRBD1 (6 bases). The CDR3 contains 17 residues. The germline CDR1 and CDR2 sequences are SGHRS and YFSETQ. Trimming removed 0 bases at V and 4 bases at J, with 16 bases between. The CDR3 spells CASSLAGQPGINEKLFF. Here the CDR3 DNA reads TGCGCCAGCAGCTTGGCAGGACAGCCTGGGATTAATGAAAAACTGTTTTTT.

The chain joins TRBV19 to TRBJ1-6; D is undetermined. CDR1 LNHDA and CDR2 SQIVND come from the germline V gene (reference sequence). There are 13 residues in the CDR3. Trimming shortened V by 7 bases and J by 7 bases, and 11 bases separated the two germline ends. The CDR3 DNA is TGTGCCAGTAAGGCAGACCTAAATTCACCCCTCCACTTT. This codes for CASKADLNSPLHF.

This clone was detected once. The chain combines TRBV5-4 with TRBJ1-6; TRBD1 agrees at 9 bases. The CDR3 runs 17 residues. Germline loops: CDR1 SGHNT, CDR2 YYREEE (reference sequence). The trim removed 4 bases at V and 3 bases at J, leaving 8 bases unmatched. This chain's CDR3 is CASSPRTGDNYNSPLHF. The CDR3 DNA sequence: TGTGCCAGCAGCCCTCGGACAGGGGATAACTATAATTCACCCCTCCACTTT.

The chain is built from TRBV7-9 and TRBJ1-1, with 8 bases matching TRBD1. The CDR3 runs 14 residues. J lost 4 bases, V lost 3 bases, and 4 bases had no gene match. Germline values: CDR1 SEHNR, CDR2 FQNEAQ (reference sequence). CDR3 nucleotide sequence: TGTGCCAGCAGCTTTCAGGGGGCGGGCACTGAAGCTTTCTTT. Amino acid sequence: CASSFQGAGTEAFF.

The chain uses TRBV7-9 and TRBJ1-4; 9 bases align to TRBD1. V lost 3 bases to trimming and J lost 7 bases; unmatched junction nucleotides: 9. The germline gives CDR1 SEHNR, CDR2 FQNEAQ (reference sequence). The CDR3 has 16 amino acids. This CDR3 is CASSFGTGNSGEKLFF. The CDR3 DNA sequence: TGTGCCAGCAGCTTTGGGACAGGGAACTCAGGTGAAAAACTGTTTTTT.

This clone was found a few times. The V gene is TRBV5-1, the J gene TRBJ1-4; no clear D gene. The germline gives CDR1 SGHRS, CDR2 YFSETQ. The V gene lost 3 bases and the J gene lost 0 bases, with 12 bases spanning the gap. The length of the CDR3 is 16 residues. The CDR3 is CASSSASAATNEKLFF. In DNA, the CDR3 is TGCGCCAGCAGCTCTGCATCAGCGGCAACTAATGAAAAACTGTTTTTT.

This clone was observed a handful of times. The V and J genes are TRBV9 and TRBJ1-1, with D tentatively TRBD1 (5 bases). Trimming left V 2 bases short and J 1 base short, with 6 bases between. The CDR3 extends over 13 amino acids. Germline V gene sequence: CDR1 SGDLS, CDR2 YYNGEE. This CDR3 reads CASSVTGNTEAFF. CDR3 bases: TGTGCCAGCAGCGTTACAGGGAACACTGAAGCTTTCTTT.